This is a list of T cell receptor beta chains from one sample in a study of T cell responses to AZD1222 COVID-19 vaccine. Sequenced by immunoSEQ multiplex PCR; TCRdb stores in-frame clones only, minus some. The data contain 65,000 to 85,000 clones, roughly 85% of them singletons. The input for sequencing was peripheral blood, taken 28 days after the second AZD1222 dose. The receptors originated from an adult who received the AZD1222 COVID-19 vaccine. Each CDR3 is given with its conserved first and last residue. D genes are given only for firm matches. The size of a clone is reported for some rows only, either as once, few or many, or as a class for expanded clones.

-,-,TRBV6-4,TRBJ1-4,TGTGCCAGCAGTGACTCAAAGGGAACTAATGAAAAACTGTTTTTT,CASSDSKGTNEKLFF
TRBD1,-,TRBV19,TRBJ1-5,TGTGCCAGTACTAAACAGGGGGCAGGGCAGCCCCAGCATTTT,CASTKQGAGQPQHF
TRBD1,-,TRBV6-6,TRBJ2-1,TGTGCCAGCAGTTCCCCCGGGACAGCCTACGACAATGAGCAGTTCTTC,CASSSPGTAYDNEQFF
TRBD1,-,TRBV24-1,TRBJ2-3,TGTGCCACCAGTGATAGTAACAGGGGGCCCATGGGAGATACGCAGTATTTT,CATSDSNRGPMGDTQYF
TRBD1,-,TRBV28,TRBJ2-2,TGTGCCAGCAGACGGACAGGGACTAACACCGGGGAGCTGTTTTTT,CASRRTGTNTGELFF
-,-,TRBV5-5,TRBJ1-1,TGTGCCAGCAGCTGGCAGTTCGCCACTGAAGCTTTCTTT,CASSWQFATEAFF
TRBD2,-,TRBV14,TRBJ2-3,TGTGCCAGCAGCCCGGGGGGAGCCACAGATACGCAGTATTTT,CASSPGGATDTQYF
TRBD2,few,TRBV7-7,TRBJ2-2,TGTGCTAGCAGCTTAGAGCGGGGCACCGGGGAGCTGTTTTTT,CASSLERGTGELFF
-,-,TRBV7-9,TRBJ1-3,TGTGCCAGCAGCACGCGACAGTTCTCTGGAAACACCATATATTTT,CASSTRQFSGNTIYF
TRBD1,-,TRBV29-1,TRBJ1-5,TGCAGCGTTGAAGATACAGGGGGGGGGCCCCAGCATTTT,CSVEDTGGGPQHF
-,-,TRBV30,TRBJ1-2,TGTGCCTGCCCCTTGGGGAATCGGGTCTATGGCTACACCTTC,CACPLGNRVYGYTF
-,-,TRBV27,TRBJ2-1,TGTGCCAGCAGCCCAACAACCCTAACTAGTTACTACAATGAGCAGTTCTTC,CASSPTTLTSYYNEQFF
-,-,TRBV3-1/TRBV3-2,TRBJ2-7,TGTGCCAGCAGCCGCGGACACTACTACGAGCAGTACTTC,CASSRGHYYEQYF
-,-,TRBV5-4,TRBJ2-7,TGTGCCAGCAGCCCGGGCGGGACCAGTTTAGGCGAGCAGTACTTC,CASSPGGTSLGEQYF
-,few,TRBV3-1/TRBV3-2,TRBJ1-1,TGTGCCAGCAGCCAAGGGGATCGGATTGAAGCTTTCTTT,CASSQGDRIEAFF
TRBD1,-,TRBV19,TRBJ2-7,TGTGCCAGTAGTCCGGGACAGGACTCCTACGAGCAGTACTTC,CASSPGQDSYEQYF
-,few,TRBV3-1/TRBV3-2,TRBJ2-5,TGTGCCAGCAGCCCCGCGCAGGGGAGTGGGACCCAGTACTTC,CASSPAQGSGTQYF
-,-,TRBV30,TRBJ2-7,TGTGCCTGGAGTGTACTAGGGGCAGGAACCTACGAGCAGTACTTC,CAWSVLGAGTYEQYF
-,-,TRBV7-8,TRBJ1-3,TGTGCCAGCAGCCTCCCAGGGGTTAGCTCTGGAAACACCATATATTTT,CASSLPGVSSGNTIYF
-,-,TRBV19,TRBJ1-2,TGTGCCAGTAGTGCCGGACAGCCCCAAGGAGGCTACACCTTC,CASSAGQPQGGYTF
-,-,TRBV3-1/TRBV3-2,TRBJ2-1,TGTGCCAGCAGCCAAGTTCCGGATATCTCCTACAATGAGCAGTTCTTC,CASSQVPDISYNEQFF
-,many,TRBV29-1,TRBJ1-1,TGCAGCGTCGTTCACAGGGCTGAAGCTTTCTTT,CSVVHRAEAFF
TRBD1,-,TRBV19,TRBJ2-3,TGTGCCATCCGGGACAGGGGCACAGATACGCAGTATTTT,CAIRDRGTDTQYF
-,-,TRBV2,TRBJ2-1,TGTGCCAGCAGTGAACACGGAAATGAGCAGTTCTTC,CASSEHGNEQFF
-,-,TRBV5-4,TRBJ1-6,TGTGCCAGCAGCTTGGACACCAGGCATAATTCACCCCTCCACTTT,CASSLDTRHNSPLHF
TRBD1,-,TRBV27,TRBJ2-7,TGTGCCAGCAGTCCCCGGACAGGGGGTGTTTTGGACTTC,CASSPRTGGVLDF
-,-,TRBV27,TRBJ1-5,TGTGCCAGCGGACACCCGGGGGATCAGCCCCAGCATTTT,CASGHPGDQPQHF
-,-,TRBV11-2,TRBJ2-3,TGTGCCAGCAGCTTAGGGGGGCTACCTAGCACAGATACGCAGTATTTT,CASSLGGLPSTDTQYF
TRBD1,-,TRBV7-9,TRBJ1-2,TGTGCCAGCAGCTTTGGGACAGGGGCCATTGAAGGCTACACCTTC,CASSFGTGAIEGYTF
-,-,TRBV6-5,TRBJ1-1,TGTGCCAGCAAGTCAGGGGTCGGATCCACTGAAGCTTTCTTT,CASKSGVGSTEAFF
TRBD2,-,TRBV5-6,TRBJ2-7,TGTGCCAGCAGCTTGGGACCTAGCGGCTACGAGCAGTACTTC,CASSLGPSGYEQYF
-,-,TRBV19,TRBJ1-4,TGTGCCAGTAGTGGGGGTGCGGCGGTTGAAAAACTGTTTTTT,CASSGGAAVEKLFF
-,-,TRBV12-3/TRBV12-4,TRBJ1-6,TGTGCCAGCAGTTCCTCTCAGAATTCACCCCTCCACTTT,CASSSSQNSPLHF
TRBD1,-,TRBV5-6,TRBJ1-5,TGTGCCAGCAGCTTTGCCGGGACAGGGGTTCAGCCCCAGCATTTT,CASSFAGTGVQPQHF
TRBD1,-,TRBV2,TRBJ1-2,TGTGCCAGCAGTGGGAGGACAGGGGCGAACTATGGCTACACCTTC,CASSGRTGANYGYTF
-,-,TRBV28,TRBJ2-5,TGTGCCAGCAGTTATTTGGGACTTGAAGAGACCCAGTACTTC,CASSYLGLEETQYF
-,-,TRBV10-3,TRBJ2-2,TGTGCCATCAGTGAGTCCCGAGGGCCAGCGAACACCGGGGAGCTGTTTTTT,CAISESRGPANTGELFF
-,-,TRBV29-1,TRBJ1-5,TGCAGCGTTGTTGAGGGGGATCAGCCCCAGCATTTT,CSVVEGDQPQHF
-,-,TRBV6-5,TRBJ2-5,TGTGCCAGCAGCCAAGAGACCCAGTACTTC,CASSQETQYF
-,-,TRBV19,TRBJ2-7,TGTGCCAGTAGCCCGGGCCCCCTTGCCCACGAGCAGTACTTC,CASSPGPLAHEQYF
-,-,TRBV19,TRBJ1-1,TGTGCCAGTAGTCTTTTTTCACTGAACACTGAAGCTTTCTTT,CASSLFSLNTEAFF
-,-,TRBV5-6,TRBJ1-1,TGTGCCAGCAGCTTGGGTTTGCGGAACACTGAAGCTTTCTTT,CASSLGLRNTEAFF
-,once,TRBV5-1,TRBJ2-1,TGCGCCAGCAGCAAAGAGGTGACGCTAACCTACAATGAGCAGTTCTTC,CASSKEVTLTYNEQFF
-,-,TRBV6-5,TRBJ1-1,TGTGCCAGCAGTAATAGACAGGTGGGGACTGAAGCTTTCTTT,CASSNRQVGTEAFF
-,once,TRBV12-1,TRBJ1-5,TGTGCCAGCAGCCACCTCCGGCGGGGAGGGGGGCATAGCAATCAGCCCCAGCATTTT,CASSHLRRGGGHSNQPQHF
TRBD1,-,TRBV10-2,TRBJ2-7,TGCGCCAGCAGGACAGGGGGCAGGTCCTACGAGCAGTACTTC,CASRTGGRSYEQYF
-,few,TRBV7-9,TRBJ2-3,TGTGCCAGCAGCTCTAGTGGGGGGACGCAGTATTTT,CASSSSGGTQYF
-,-,TRBV5-1,TRBJ2-2,TGCGCCAGCAGCTTACGTGGGGCGTTGGACACCGGGGAGCTGTTTTTT,CASSLRGALDTGELFF
TRBD1,once,TRBV5-4,TRBJ2-4,TGTGCCAGCAGCTCGCCGACAGGGGCCAAAAACATTCAGTACTTC,CASSSPTGAKNIQYF
-,once,TRBV6-5,TRBJ1-4,TGTGCCAGCAGTTACGGTAGTGAAGAAAATGAAAAACTGTTTTTT,CASSYGSEENEKLFF
-,-,TRBV10-3,TRBJ2-3,TGTGCCATCAGGAGACTGAGCACAGATACGCAGTATTTT,CAIRRLSTDTQYF
-,-,TRBV4-2,TRBJ2-1,TGTGCCAGCAGCCCGCATCGGGTCAATGAGCAGTTCTTC,CASSPHRVNEQFF
-,few,TRBV11-2,TRBJ1-2,TGTGCCAGCAGCTTAAGCGGGCCGTCTCCCTATGGCTACACCTTC,CASSLSGPSPYGYTF
-,-,TRBV7-8,TRBJ2-1,TGTGCCAGCGTCAAGGGGGGTTCCTACAATGAGCAGTTCTTC,CASVKGGSYNEQFF
-,-,TRBV12-3/TRBV12-4,TRBJ2-7,-,CASSFGAGEQYF